The source of this T cell receptor beta chain is a study of CD8 T cells in ankylosing spondylitis. Regarding this clonotype: The antigen remains unidentified.

There are 15 residues in the CDR3. Germline lookup yields CDR1 SGHRS and CDR2 YFSETQ. The ends were cut back, 0 bases at V and 1 base at J, with 7 bases in the middle. Regarding the study as a whole: It was reported that disease-linked clones were significantly enriched in matched ankylosing spondylitis synovial fluid.

TCRdb analysed the 5' RACE reads with MiXCR anew, one entry per CDR3 protein. Of some 200,000 distinct CDR3 sequences listed, around 13% are singletons. This sequence originates from a male donor with ankylosing spondylitis or in good health (not recorded which). The J gene is TRBJ2-2, the V gene TRBV5-1; unclear D gene. Sequencing was done on a sample of blood, either unsorted or a sorted T cell fraction (not recorded which). CDR3 protein: CASSLAYGNTGELFF. CDR3 nucleotides: TGCGCCAGCAGCTTGGCCTATGGGAACACCGGGGAGCTGTTTTTT.